This T cell receptor beta chain was captured by sequencing in a study of OX40 agonist ivuxolimab in advanced cancers. Overall study findings and caveats: There were, on average, more expanded clones in CD8+ T cells than in CD4+.

The CDR3 extends over 13 amino acids. V shed 4 bases and J shed 2 bases, with 9 bases lying between them. Germline CDR1 and CDR2: SGHDT and YYEEEE. Concerning this clone: Its antigen is not identified.

The study sampled blood at baseline, cycle 4 day 1, and cycle 7 day 1. Some clones are missing from TCRdb's copy, which holds only in-frame ones; the method was immunoSEQ multiplex PCR. In the table there are roughly 72,000 clones, about 84% of which are singletons. Specimen: CD4+ or CD8+ T cells sorted from blood, collected in a trial of the OX40 agonist ivuxolimab. The chain carries TRBV5-6 and TRBJ1-2, with D maybe TRBD1 (5 bases). The TCR was taken from an adult with an advanced solid tumor such as melanoma, head and neck, liver or kidney cancer. CDR3 sequence: CASSLRGNYGYTF. CDR3 bases: TGTGCCAGCAGCCTGAGGGGAAACTATGGCTACACCTTC.